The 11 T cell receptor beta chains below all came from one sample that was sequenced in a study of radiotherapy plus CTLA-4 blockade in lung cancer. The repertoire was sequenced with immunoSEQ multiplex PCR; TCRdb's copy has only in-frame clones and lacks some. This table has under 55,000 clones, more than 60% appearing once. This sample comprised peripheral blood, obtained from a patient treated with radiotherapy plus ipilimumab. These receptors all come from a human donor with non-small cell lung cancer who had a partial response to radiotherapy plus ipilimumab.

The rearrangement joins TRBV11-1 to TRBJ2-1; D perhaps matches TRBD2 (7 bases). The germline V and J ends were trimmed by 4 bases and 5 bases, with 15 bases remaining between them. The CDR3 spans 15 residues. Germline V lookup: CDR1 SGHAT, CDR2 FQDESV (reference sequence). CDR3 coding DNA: TGTGCCAGCAGCTCAATCGGCGGGGGCCACAATGAGCAGTTCTTC. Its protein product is CASSSIGGGHNEQFF.

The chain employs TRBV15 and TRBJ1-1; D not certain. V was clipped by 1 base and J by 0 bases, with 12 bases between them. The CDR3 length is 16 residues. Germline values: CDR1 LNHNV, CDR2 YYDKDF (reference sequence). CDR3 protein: CATSRVGTTLNTEAFF. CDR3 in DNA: TGTGCCACCAGCAGAGTGGGCACCACATTGAACACTGAAGCTTTCTTT. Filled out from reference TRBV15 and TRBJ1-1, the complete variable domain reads DAMVIQNPRYQVTQFGKPVTLSCSQTLNHNVMYWYQQKSSQAPKLLFHYYDKDFNNEADTPDNFQSRRPNTSFCFLDIRSPGLGDTAMYLCATSRVGTTLNTEAFFGQGTRLTVV.

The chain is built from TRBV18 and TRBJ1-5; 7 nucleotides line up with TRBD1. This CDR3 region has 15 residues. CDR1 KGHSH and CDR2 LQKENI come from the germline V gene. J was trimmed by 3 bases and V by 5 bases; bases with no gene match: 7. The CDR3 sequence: CASSTLRGANQPQHF. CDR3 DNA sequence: TGTGCCAGCTCAACACTCAGGGGGGCCAATCAGCCCCAGCATTTT.

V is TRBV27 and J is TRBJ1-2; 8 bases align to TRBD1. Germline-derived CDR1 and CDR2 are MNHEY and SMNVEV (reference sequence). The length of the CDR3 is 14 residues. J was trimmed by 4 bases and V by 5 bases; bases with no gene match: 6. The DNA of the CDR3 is TGTGCCAGCAGTAGGGGTGACAGGGGCTATGGCTACACCTTC. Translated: CASSRGDRGYGYTF.

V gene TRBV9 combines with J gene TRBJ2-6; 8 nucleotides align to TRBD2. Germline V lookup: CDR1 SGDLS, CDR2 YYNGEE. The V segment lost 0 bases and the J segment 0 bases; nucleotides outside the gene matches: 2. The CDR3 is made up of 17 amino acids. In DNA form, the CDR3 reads TGTGCCAGCAGCGTAGTGGCGGGGGGCTCTGGGGCCAACGTCCTGACTTTC. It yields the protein CASSVVAGGSGANVLTF.

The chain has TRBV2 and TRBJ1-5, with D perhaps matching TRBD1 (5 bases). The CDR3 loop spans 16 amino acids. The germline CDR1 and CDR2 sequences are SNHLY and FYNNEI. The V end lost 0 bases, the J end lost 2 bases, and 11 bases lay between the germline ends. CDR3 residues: CASSEAGRAGNQPQHF. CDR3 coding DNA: TGTGCCAGCAGTGAAGCAGGCAGGGCGGGCAATCAGCCCCAGCATTTT.

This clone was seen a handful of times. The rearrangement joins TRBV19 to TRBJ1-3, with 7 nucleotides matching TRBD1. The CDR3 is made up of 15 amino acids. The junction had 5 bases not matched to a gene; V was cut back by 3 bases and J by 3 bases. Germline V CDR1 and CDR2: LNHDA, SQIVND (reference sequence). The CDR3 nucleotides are TGTGCCAGTAGTATGACCAGGGGGTTTGGAAACACCATATATTTT. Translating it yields CASSMTRGFGNTIYF.

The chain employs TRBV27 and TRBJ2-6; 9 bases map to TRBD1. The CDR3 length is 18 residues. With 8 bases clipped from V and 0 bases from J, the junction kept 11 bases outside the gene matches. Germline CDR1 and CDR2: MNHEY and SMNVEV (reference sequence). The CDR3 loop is CASGRTGDIISGANVLTF. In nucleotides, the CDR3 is TGTGCCAGCGGACGGACAGGGGATATTATCTCTGGGGCCAACGTCCTGACTTTC.

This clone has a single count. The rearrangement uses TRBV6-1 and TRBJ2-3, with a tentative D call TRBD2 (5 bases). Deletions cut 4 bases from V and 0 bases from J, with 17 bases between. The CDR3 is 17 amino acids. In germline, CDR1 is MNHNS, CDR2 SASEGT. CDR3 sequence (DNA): TGTGCCAGCAGTGGAGGGCCCGGTCGCTATAGCACAGATACGCAGTATTTT. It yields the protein CASSGGPGRYSTDTQYF.

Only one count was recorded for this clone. CDR3 sequence reads: CAISESGQGRETQYF. Written as DNA, the CDR3 is TGTGCCATCAGTGAGTCGGGACAGGGGCGAGAGACCCAGTACTTC. The chain carries TRBV10-3 and TRBJ2-5; TRBD1 matches 10 bases. Trimming took 0 bases from V and 4 from J; bases not matched to a gene: 2. Germline V CDR1 and CDR2: ENHRY, SYGVKD. The CDR3 extends over 15 amino acids.

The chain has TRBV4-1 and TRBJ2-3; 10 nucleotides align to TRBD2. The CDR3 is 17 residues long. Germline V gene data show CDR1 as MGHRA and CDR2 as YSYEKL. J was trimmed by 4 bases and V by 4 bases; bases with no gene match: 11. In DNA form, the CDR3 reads TGCGCCAGCAGCCCCGACCCCGGGACTAGCGAGGCAGATACGCAGTATTTT. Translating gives CASSPDPGTSEADTQYF.